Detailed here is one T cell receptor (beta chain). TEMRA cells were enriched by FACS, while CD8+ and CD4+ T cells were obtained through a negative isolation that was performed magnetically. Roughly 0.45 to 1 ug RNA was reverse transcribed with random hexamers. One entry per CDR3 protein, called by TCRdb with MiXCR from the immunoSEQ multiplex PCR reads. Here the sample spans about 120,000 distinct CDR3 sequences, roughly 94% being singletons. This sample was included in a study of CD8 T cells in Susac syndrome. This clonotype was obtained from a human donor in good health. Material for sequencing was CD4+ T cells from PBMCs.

In DNA, the CDR3 is TGTGCCAGCAGCTTAGCGGTCTACGAGCAGTACTTC. Protein sequence: CASSLAVYEQYF. This sequence joins TRBV7-9 and TRBJ2-7; D gene uncertain. This CDR3 contains 12 residues. Trimming took 0 bases from V and 3 from J, leaving 3 bases between them. CDR1 is SEHNR and CDR2 is FQNEAQ in the germline V gene (reference sequence).